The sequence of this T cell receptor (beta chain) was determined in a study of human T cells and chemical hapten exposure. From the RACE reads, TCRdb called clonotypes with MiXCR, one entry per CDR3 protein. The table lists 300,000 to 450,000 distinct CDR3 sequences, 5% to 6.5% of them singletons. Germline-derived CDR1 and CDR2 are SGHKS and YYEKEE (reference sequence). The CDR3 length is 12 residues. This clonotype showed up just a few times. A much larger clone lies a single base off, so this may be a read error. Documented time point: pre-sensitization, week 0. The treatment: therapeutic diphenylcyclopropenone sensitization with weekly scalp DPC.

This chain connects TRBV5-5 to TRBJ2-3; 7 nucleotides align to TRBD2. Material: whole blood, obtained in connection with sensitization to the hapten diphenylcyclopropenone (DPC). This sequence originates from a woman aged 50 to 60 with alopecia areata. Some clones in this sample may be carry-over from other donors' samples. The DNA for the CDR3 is TGTGCCAGCAGCCGGGAGGTGAATACGCAGTGTTTT. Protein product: CASSREVNTQCF. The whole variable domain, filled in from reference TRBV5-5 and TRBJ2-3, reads DAGVTQSPTHLIKTRGQQVTLRCSPISGHKSVSWYQQVLGQGPQFIFQYYEKEERGRGNFPDRFSARQFPNYSSELNVNALLLGDSALYLCASSREVNTQCFGPGTRLTVL.